This is a list of T cell receptor beta chains from one sample in a study of control samples from healthy donors and cancer patients. Only in-frame clones appear in the TCRdb table, and some are missing; sequencing was by immunoSEQ multiplex PCR. The repertoire holds under 450,000 clones, with 75% to 95% as singletons. Sequenced: PBMCs. All receptors derive from a man in his forties with head and neck cancer. The CDR3 runs from the conserved cysteine through the conserved F or W. The D gene is left open where the match is weak. Clone size, where shown, is once, few, many, or a class for clones that have expanded.

abundance | j_gene | len | d_gene | v_gene | CDR3nt | CDR3aa
- | TRBJ1-5 | 15 | - | TRBV19 | TGTGCCAGTAGTATTACTAAGGAGGGGGGGCAGCCCCAGCATTTT | CASSITKEGGQPQHF
once | TRBJ2-7 | 14 | TRBD1 | TRBV27 | TGTGCCAGCAGTTTATACGGGACAGGGGACGAGCAGTACTTC | CASSLYGTGDEQYF
- | TRBJ2-2 | 12 | - | TRBV30 | TGTGCCTGGGGGCGGGGCACCGGGGAGCTGTTTTTT | CAWGRGTGELFF
- | TRBJ1-3 | 14 | - | TRBV28 | TGTGCCAGCAGTTTTAGGGCCGGGGTAGACACCATATATTTT | CASSFRAGVDTIYF
- | TRBJ1-5 | 11 | - | TRBV12-3/TRBV12-4 | TGTGCCAGCAGTTTCCGGCAGCCCCAGCATTTT | CASSFRQPQHF
- | TRBJ2-5 | 17 | TRBD1 | TRBV5-1 | TGCGCCAGCAGCCTAACTCGACAGGGTTTGGGCCAAGAGACCCAGTACTTC | CASSLTRQGLGQETQYF
- | TRBJ1-2 | 14 | - | TRBV11-2 | TGTGCCAGCAGCTTAGTTGGACTTCCCGCCGGCTACACCTTC | CASSLVGLPAGYTF
- | TRBJ2-7 | 14 | - | TRBV15 | TGTGCCACCAGCAGAGTGTCGCCTACCTACGAGCAGTACTTC | CATSRVSPTYEQYF
- | TRBJ2-3 | 12 | - | TRBV10-3 | TGTGCCACCTGTCGGGGCACAGATACGCAGTATTTT | CATCRGTDTQYF
- | TRBJ2-3 | 15 | TRBD1 | TRBV10-1 | TGCGCCAGCAGCACCACAGGGGGCGAACAAAATACGCAGTATTTT | CASSTTGGEQNTQYF
- | TRBJ1-1 | 13 | - | TRBV4-3 | TGCGCCAGCAGCCAAGGGATGGGCACTGAAGCTTTCTTT | CASSQGMGTEAFF
- | TRBJ1-2 | 14 | TRBD1 | TRBV29-1 | TGCAGCGCTAGCGGGGAGGGACAGGGGAATGGCTACACCTTC | CSASGEGQGNGYTF
- | TRBJ2-1 | 15 | TRBD2 | TRBV29-1 | TGCAGCGTGATTAGCGGGCGCAGCTCCTACAATGAGCAGTTCTTC | CSVISGRSSYNEQFF
- | TRBJ2-2 | 14 | - | TRBV28 | TGTGCCAGCAGGCCGGGCCTCAACACCGGGGAGCTGTTTTTT | CASRPGLNTGELFF
- | TRBJ2-7 | 14 | TRBD1 | TRBV5-8 | TGTGCCAGCAGCTTGGGACAGGGCCGCTACGAGCAGTACTTC | CASSLGQGRYEQYF
- | TRBJ1-6 | 12 | TRBD1 | TRBV6-1 | TGTGCCAGTCGGGACAGGGGTTCACCCCTCCACTTT | CASRDRGSPLHF
- | TRBJ2-5 | 15 | TRBD1 | TRBV19 | TGTGCCAGTAGTATGGACGGGACAGGGGAGGAGACCCAGTACTTC | CASSMDGTGEETQYF
- | TRBJ1-3 | 16 | TRBD1 | TRBV6-5 | TGTGCCAGCAGTTCAGAAGGGACAGGGAGTGGAAACACCATATATTTT | CASSSEGTGSGNTIYF
once | TRBJ1-1 | 15 | - | TRBV20-1 | TGCAGTGCTAGTCCCGGGACACAAATGAACACTGAAGCTTTCTTT | CSASPGTQMNTEAFF
- | TRBJ2-5 | 14 | - | TRBV29-1 | TGCAGCGTTGAGGGTAGGGGGGTAGGGGAGACCCAGTACTTC | CSVEGRGVGETQYF
- | TRBJ2-5 | 15 | TRBD1 | TRBV18 | TGTGCCAGCTCACTTGGGACAGGGCGACAAGAGACCCAGTACTTC | CASSLGTGRQETQYF
- | TRBJ1-1 | 12 | - | TRBV29-1 | TGCAGCGTCGGGGAGGGGAATCAGGGCGCTTTCTTT | CSVGEGNQGAFF
- | TRBJ2-5 | 12 | - | TRBV28 | TGTGCCAGCAGCTTGGGGGTAAAGACCCAGTACTTC | CASSLGVKTQYF
- | TRBJ1-3 | 16 | - | TRBV15 | TGTGCCACCAGCAGGCTGGGGCCCTCCTCTGGAAACACCATATATTTT | CATSRLGPSSGNTIYF
- | TRBJ2-5 | 15 | - | TRBV7-2 | TGTGCCAGCAGCTCTCGAGGCGGGGGCCCGGGGACCCAGTACTTC | CASSSRGGGPGTQYF
- | TRBJ1-4 | 12 | - | TRBV19 | TGTGCCAGTAGTATAGGAAACGAAAAACTGTTTTTT | CASSIGNEKLFF
- | TRBJ1-1 | 14 | TRBD1 | TRBV9 | TGTGCCAGCAGCGTGTCGGGACAGGGGGCTGAAGCTTTCTTT | CASSVSGQGAEAFF
- | TRBJ2-7 | 12 | - | TRBV27 | TGTGCCAGCAGGGGTCTTACCTACGAGCAGTACTTC | CASRGLTYEQYF
- | TRBJ2-2 | 17 | - | TRBV18 | TGTGCCAGCTCCCCTCTGGTGACAGTCTCCAACACCGGGGAGCTGTTTTTT | CASSPLVTVSNTGELFF
- | TRBJ1-1 | 14 | - | TRBV4-3 | TGCGCCAGCAGCCAAGATCGAGGAAACACTGAAGCTTTCTTT | CASSQDRGNTEAFF
- | TRBJ2-7 | 15 | TRBD1 | TRBV3-1/TRBV3-2 | TGCGCCAGCAGCCAAGAGGCGGCAGGGGGCTACGAGCAGTACTTC | CASSQEAAGGYEQYF
- | TRBJ1-2 | 14 | TRBD1 | TRBV6-5 | TGTGCCAGCAGTTCGGGACAGGGAGACTATGGCTACACCTTC | CASSSGQGDYGYTF
- | TRBJ2-1 | 16 | - | TRBV11-2 | TGTGCCAGCAGCCGGGTCAGACTAAGCTCCTACAATGAGCAGTTCTTC | CASSRVRLSSYNEQFF
- | TRBJ2-3 | 14 | TRBD2 | TRBV28 | TGTGCCAGCAATCCAGCGGGAGGGCAAGATACGCAGTATTTT | CASNPAGGQDTQYF
- | TRBJ2-7 | 13 | - | TRBV19 | TGTGCCAGTAGCGTACAGGGGAGGAGCGAGCAGTACTTC | CASSVQGRSEQYF
- | TRBJ2-7 | 17 | TRBD2 | TRBV5-1 | TGCGCCAGCAGCCATCCGGGGGGGGACCCGCAAGCCCACGAGCAGTACTTC | CASSHPGGDPQAHEQYF
- | TRBJ2-6 | 16 | TRBD1 | TRBV9 | TGTGCCAGCAGCGTAGACAGGGGTTCTGGGGCCAACGTCCTGACTTTC | CASSVDRGSGANVLTF
- | TRBJ2-5 | 17 | TRBD2 | TRBV18 | TGTGCCAGCTCACCACCAGCGGCAGCGGGGGGAAAAAAGACCCAGTACTTC | CASSPPAAAGGKKTQYF
- | TRBJ2-5 | 14 | - | TRBV5-4 | TGTGCCAGCAGGGGCATAGGCCCACAAGAGACCCAGTACTTC | CASRGIGPQETQYF
- | TRBJ2-7 | 14 | - | TRBV28 | TGTGCCAGCAAGAATCCCCGGGGCTTCTACGAGCAGTACTTC | CASKNPRGFYEQYF